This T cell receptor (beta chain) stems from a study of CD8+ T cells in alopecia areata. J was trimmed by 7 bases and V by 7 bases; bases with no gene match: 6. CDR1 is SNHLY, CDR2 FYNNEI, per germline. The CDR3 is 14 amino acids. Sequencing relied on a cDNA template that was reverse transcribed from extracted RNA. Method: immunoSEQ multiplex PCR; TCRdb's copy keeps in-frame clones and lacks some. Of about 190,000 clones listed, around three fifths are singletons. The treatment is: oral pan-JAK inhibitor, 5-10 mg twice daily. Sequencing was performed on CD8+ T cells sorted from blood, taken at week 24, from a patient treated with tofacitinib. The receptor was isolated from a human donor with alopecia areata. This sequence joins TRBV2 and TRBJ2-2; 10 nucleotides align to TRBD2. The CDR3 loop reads CASIKRGGVGELFF. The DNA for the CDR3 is TGTGCCAGCATAAAGCGGGGGGGCGTCGGGGAGCTGTTTTTT.